The 14 T cell receptor beta chains below all came from one sample that was sequenced in a study of control samples from healthy donors and cancer patients. TCRdb keeps only in-frame clones here, not all; method: immunoSEQ multiplex PCR. The repertoire holds 95,000 to 120,000 clones, 70% to 85% seen once, with around 6.6% in the top ten. What was sequenced was blood. The receptor source for this set is a man aged 18 to 29 in good health.

The J gene is TRBJ2-4, the V gene TRBV15, with 12 bases identical to TRBD1. There are 16 residues in the CDR3. CDR1 LNHNV and CDR2 YYDKDF come from the germline V gene (reference sequence). Losses at the gene ends were 5 bases for V and 6 bases for J; bases not matched to a gene: 8. In nucleotides, the CDR3 is TGTGCCACCAGCGGTCGGGACAGGGGGCTTCTAAACATTCAGTACTTC. Translating gives CATSGRDRGLLNIQYF. Based on the CDR3 plus reference TRBV15 and TRBJ2-4, the full variable domain is DAMVIQNPRYQVTQFGKPVTLSCSQTLNHNVMYWYQQKSSQAPKLLFHYYDKDFNNEADTPDNFQSRRPNTSFCFLDIRSPGLGDTAMYLCATSGRDRGLLNIQYFGAGTRLSVL.

The V gene is TRBV3-1 (or the pseudogene TRBV3-2), the J gene TRBJ1-5; 12 bases are shared with TRBD1. Germline V gives CDR1 LGHDT, CDR2 YNNKEL (reference sequence). This CDR3 is 14 amino acids long. Trimming took 5 bases from V and 6 from J; bases not matched to a gene: 2. This CDR3 reads CASSGTGGGQPQHF. For the CDR3, the DNA is TGTGCCAGCAGCGGGACAGGGGGCGGTCAGCCCCAGCATTTT.

This chain joins TRBV11-2 and TRBJ2-1; 8 bases map to TRBD2. Germline values: CDR1 SGHAT, CDR2 FQNNGV. This CDR3 comprises 14 residues. V gave up 4 bases and J gave up 7 bases; unmatched junction bases: 6. The CDR3 loop reads CASSSFGGANEQFF. DNA of the CDR3: TGTGCCAGCAGCTCTTTCGGGGGGGCGAATGAGCAGTTCTTC.

V is TRBV6-1 and J is TRBJ1-6; maybe TRBD1 (5 bases). The CDR3 covers 14 residues. Trimming stripped 3 bases from V and 5 bases from J, with 8 bases between. Germline V gene lookup returns CDR1 MNHNS and CDR2 SASEGT. CDR3 region: CASSEGGDNSPLHF. CDR3 coding DNA: TGTGCCAGCAGTGAGGGAGGGGATAATTCACCCCTCCACTTT.

The chain employs TRBV28 and TRBJ2-3; D gene uncertain. CDR3 length: 17 residues. In germline, CDR1 is MDHEN, CDR2 SYDVKM. Trimming shortened V by 7 bases and J by 2 bases, and 22 bases separated the two germline ends. The CDR3 sequence is CASMGWSVGSNTDTQYF. As DNA, the CDR3 is TGTGCCAGCATGGGATGGTCTGTCGGGTCAAACACAGATACGCAGTATTTT.

The chain couples TRBV24-1 to TRBJ1-2, with D tentatively TRBD1 (5 bases). V lost 2 bases, J lost 8 bases, and 17 bases lay in between. There are 15 residues in the CDR3. The germline CDR1 and CDR2 sequences are KGHDR and SFDVKD. CDR3 sequence: CATSDSLTVNKGYTF. The CDR3 DNA follows: TGTGCCACCAGTGATTCTCTGACAGTGAATAAAGGCTACACCTTC.

The gene calls are TRBV5-1 and TRBJ2-3; D assignment may be TRBD1 or TRBD2 (5 bases each). V was clipped by 1 base and J by 0 bases, with 15 bases between them. The CDR3 sequence is 17 residues long. The V gene's germline CDR1 is SGHRS and CDR2 YFSETQ. CDR3 bases: TGCGCCAGCAGCTTGAATGGGGGTCCCACTAGCACAGATACGCAGTATTTT. It yields the protein CASSLNGGPTSTDTQYF.

CDR3 amino acids: CASSSSSGTWPQHF. CDR3 in DNA: TGTGCCAGCAGCTCAAGCTCCGGGACATGGCCCCAGCATTTT. The V call is TRBV7-2, the J call TRBJ1-5, with a weak D call TRBD1 (6 bases). Germline V gene sequence: CDR1 SGHTA, CDR2 FQGNSA. CDR3 length: 14 amino acids. The germline V and J ends were trimmed by 4 bases and 9 bases, with 16 bases remaining between them.

This clone was seen more than once but under ten times. The chain carries TRBV6-5 and TRBJ1-2; a weak D match, TRBD1 (6 bases). Trimming left V 0 bases short and J 8 bases short, with 19 bases between. The CDR3 has 16 residues. Germline-derived CDR1 and CDR2 are MNHEY and SVGAGI. CDR3 sequence reads: CASSYSPQGRYWGYTF. The CDR3 DNA follows: TGTGCCAGCAGTTACTCCCCGCAGGGGAGGTATTGGGGCTACACCTTC.

CDR3 nucleotides: TGTGCCAGCAGTGAAGGTTGGGGGACCGGGGAGCTGTTTTTT. Protein product: CASSEGWGTGELFF. The chain recombines TRBV2 with TRBJ2-2, with D perhaps given as TRBD1 or TRBD2 (5 bases each). This CDR3 comprises 14 residues. V lost 1 base to trimming and J lost 5 bases, with 8 bases between them. Germline V CDR1 and CDR2: SNHLY, FYNNEI.

Note on this clone: Other DNA sequences in the sample encode the same CDR3. The chain is built from TRBV6-2 or TRBV6-3 and TRBJ2-7; D may match TRBD1 or TRBD2 (6 bases each). Germline CDR1 MNHEY, CDR2 SVGEGT. Trimming cost V 4 bases and J 1 base, with 14 bases left between them. The CDR3 has 15 residues. CDR3 protein: CASSSAGGGSYEQYF. CDR3 sequence (DNA): TGTGCCAGCAGTTCCGCAGGAGGGGGATCCTACGAGCAGTACTTC.

V gene TRBV4-1 combines with J gene TRBJ2-3; 10 nucleotides align to TRBD2. The CDR3 is made up of 16 amino acids. V was pared by 4 bases and J by 5 bases, with 9 bases of the junction left unmatched. The V gene's germline CDR1 is MGHRA and CDR2 YSYEKL. The CDR3 reads CASSPKSGGAKDTQYF. DNA for the CDR3: TGCGCCAGCAGCCCCAAGAGCGGGGGGGCCAAAGATACGCAGTATTTT.

The chain couples TRBV11-2 to TRBJ2-3, with TRBD2 matching 12 bases. The CDR3 is 17 residues long. Germline assignment: CDR1 SGHAT and CDR2 FQNNGV. V shed 3 bases and J 1 base; nucleotides not matched to a gene: 5. CDR3 region: CASSFQRLAGGTDTQYF. CDR3 DNA sequence: TGTGCCAGCAGCTTTCAGCGACTAGCGGGGGGCACAGATACGCAGTATTTT.

This chain links TRBV14 with TRBJ2-3; 7 bases match TRBD1. Trimming took 6 bases from V and 0 from J; bases not matched to a gene: 15. The CDR3 spans 18 residues. The germline CDR1 and CDR2 sequences are SGHDN and FVKESK. The CDR3 protein is CASSQRVNRGRSTDTQYF. The DNA of the CDR3 is TGTGCCAGCAGTCAGCGAGTAAACAGGGGAAGGAGCACAGATACGCAGTATTTT.